One and the same sample provided the 10 T cell receptor beta chains below, sequenced in a study of blood T cell repertoires in COVID-19. Here immunoSEQ multiplex PCR was the method, and the copy in TCRdb shows in-frame clones only, minus some. The table lists about 80,000 clones, around 83% of them singletons, with approximately 33% in the top ten. Sequenced input: peripheral blood. These receptors were taken from a woman in her seventies with acute or convalescent COVID-19.

This clone was observed a handful of times. The gene calls are TRBV29-1 and TRBJ2-3; maybe TRBD1 (6 bases). CDR1 is SQVTM, CDR2 ANQGSEA, per germline. V lost 3 bases and J 3 bases, leaving 10 bases between the germline ends. The CDR3 contains 13 residues. The CDR3 loop is CSVDRGWTDTQYF. For the CDR3, the DNA is TGCAGCGTTGACAGGGGATGGACAGATACGCAGTATTTT.

The V gene is TRBV5-1, the J gene TRBJ2-3; no clear D gene. Germline CDR1 is SGHRS and CDR2 is YFSETQ. V lost 0 bases, J lost 4 bases, and 6 bases lay in between. The length of the CDR3 is 13 residues. CDR3 residues: CASSLDSPDTQYF. The CDR3 region has the DNA TGCGCCAGCAGCTTGGATAGTCCAGATACGCAGTATTTT.

This rearrangement joins TRBV5-1 to TRBJ2-1; TRBD2 agrees at 13 bases. Germline V lookup: CDR1 SGHRS, CDR2 YFSETQ. The length of the CDR3 is 16 residues. V lost 0 bases, J lost 9 bases, and 6 bases stayed unmatched. The CDR3 sequence: CASSLARTSGGGEQFF. In DNA form, the CDR3 reads TGCGCCAGCAGCTTGGCCCGGACTAGCGGGGGCGGTGAGCAGTTCTTC.

In its sample, this clone was seen once. The V gene is TRBV3-1 (or the pseudogene TRBV3-2), the J gene TRBJ2-6; D remains ambiguous. The CDR3 loop spans 16 amino acids. CDR1 LGHDT and CDR2 YNNKEL come from the germline V gene (reference sequence). Trimming cost V 7 bases and J 0 bases, with 13 bases left between them. This chain's CDR3 is CASTVTPTSGANVLTF. As DNA, the CDR3 is TGTGCCAGCACAGTGACTCCTACCTCTGGGGCCAACGTCCTGACTTTC.

This chain connects TRBV5-1 to TRBJ1-2; TRBD1 agrees at 8 bases. J lost 8 bases, V lost 4 bases, and 7 bases had no gene match. The CDR3 has 13 amino acids. The germline gives CDR1 SGHRS, CDR2 YFSETQ. The CDR3 DNA is TGCGCCAGCAGCAGTGGACAGGGTTTAGGCTACACCTTC. Its protein product is CASSSGQGLGYTF.

As for this clone: Other DNA sequences from this sample encode an identical CDR3 as well. The chain is built from TRBV2 and TRBJ1-4; 7 bases fit TRBD1. After removal of 6 bases from V and 4 bases from J, the junction contained 8 bases not matched to a gene. Germline values: CDR1 SNHLY, CDR2 FYNNEI. The CDR3 totals 15 residues. CDR3 sequence (DNA): TGTGCCAGCAGCCTAAGTGGACAGGTTAATGAAAAACTGTTTTTT. Encoded protein: CASSLSGQVNEKLFF.

This chain joins TRBV5-6 and TRBJ2-5; D may be TRBD1 (5 bases). The CDR3 is 13 residues long. Germline CDR1 reads SGHDT; CDR2 reads YYEEEE. The V end lost 0 bases, the J end lost 2 bases, and 5 bases lay between the germline ends. The CDR3 here is CASSLDRQETQYF. CDR3 DNA sequence: TGTGCCAGCAGCTTGGACAGGCAAGAGACCCAGTACTTC.

This clone has just one count. The chain couples TRBV5-1 to TRBJ1-1; weak D call: TRBD1 (6 bases). The germline gives CDR1 SGHRS, CDR2 YFSETQ. The V and J ends lost 2 bases and 5 bases respectively, with 10 bases between them. The CDR3 runs 13 residues. The CDR3 DNA reads as TGCGCCAGCAGCTTACAGGGATGGACTGAAGCTTTCTTT. Translation: CASSLQGWTEAFF.

The chain recombines TRBV6-5 with TRBJ2-7; no definite D call. V lost 7 bases and J 2 bases, leaving 9 bases between the germline ends. The CDR3 has 12 residues. Looked up from germline, CDR1 is MNHEY and CDR2 is SVGAGI. DNA for the CDR3: TGTGCCAGCAATCTGTTAACCTACGAGCAGTACTTC. Translating it yields CASNLLTYEQYF.

The chain combines TRBV20-1 with TRBJ2-1; the D is unclear. V was cut by 3 bases and J by 6 bases, with 9 bases left in between. The CDR3 is 12 amino acids. Germline values: CDR1 DFQATT, CDR2 SNEGSKA (reference sequence). As DNA, the CDR3 is TGCAGTGCTAGTTATAGTCCCAATGAGCAGTTCTTC. It specifies CSASYSPNEQFF.